These 18 T cell receptor beta chains were sequenced from one sample in a study of T cells in Graves' hyperthyroidism and ophthalmopathy. It was RNA transcripts that yielded the amplified TCR beta CDR3 regions. First-round RT-PCR targeting the TCR CDR3 was performed with the HTBI primer set. Using its own MiXCR run on the multiplex PCR reads, TCRdb lists one record per CDR3 protein. The repertoire holds roughly 700,000 distinct CDR3 sequences, with around a third as singletons. What was sequenced was blood. Source of these receptors: a woman aged 35 to 49 with Graves' hyperthyroidism.

V gene TRBV12-3 or TRBV12-4 combines with J gene TRBJ2-5; D call uncertain. The CDR3 runs 15 residues. V was clipped by 2 bases and J by 1 base, with 11 bases between them. Here the CDR3 DNA reads TGTGCCAGCAGTTTAATGGCAGGCCTCCAAGAGACCCAGTACTTC. Its translation: CASSLMAGLQETQYF.

This clonotype showed up just a few times. This chain connects TRBV4-3 to TRBJ1-2; D remains unclear. Germline loops: CDR1 LGHNA, CDR2 YSLEER. The CDR3 is made up of 16 amino acids. Trimming took 0 bases from V and 5 from J, leaving 16 bases between them. CDR3 nucleotide sequence: TGCGCCAGCAGCCAAGATCGAACGGCCCCGGGATATGGCTACACCTTC. The encoded protein is CASSQDRTAPGYGYTF.

This clonotype showed up just once. The chain has TRBV2 and TRBJ1-6; 8 bases are shared with TRBD1. CDR1 is SNHLY and CDR2 is FYNNEI in the germline V gene. J was trimmed by 7 bases and V by 6 bases; bases with no gene match: 8. The CDR3 runs to 15 residues. CDR3 DNA: TGTGCCAGCAGAAACCAGGGGGCTAGGAATTCACCCCTCCACTTT. Translated: CASRNQGARNSPLHF.

Of note for this clonotype: A junction boundary mismatches the germline segment, possibly from a read error. The chain joins TRBV15 to TRBJ1-2; D is unclear. This CDR3 contains 14 residues. The germline V gene encodes CDR1 LNHNV and CDR2 YYDKDF (reference sequence). CDR3 coding DNA: TGTGCCGCCAGCAGAGAACCCAGGTTACATGGCTACACCTTC. Its translation: CAASREPRLHGYTF.

Many counts were recorded for this clonotype. V is TRBV7-2 and J is TRBJ2-5; 9 nucleotides align to TRBD2. The CDR3 has 15 amino acids. J lost 5 bases, V lost 4 bases, and 8 bases had no gene match. CDR1 is SGHTA and CDR2 is FQGNSA in the germline V gene. In DNA, the CDR3 is TGTGCCAGCAGCTCTCGTAGCGGGGGCAAGGAGACCCAGTACTTC. Translation: CASSSRSGGKETQYF.

This chain connects TRBV12-3 or TRBV12-4 to TRBJ2-6, with D perhaps matching TRBD2 (5 bases). Trimming removed 2 bases from V and 0 bases from J, with 17 bases in between. The CDR3 loop spans 19 amino acids. The CDR3 DNA reads as TGTGCCAGCAGTTTAAAGAGTTGGAGGAGGAGCTCTGGGGCCAACGTCCTGACTTTC. It translates to CASSLKSWRRSSGANVLTF.

In its sample, this clonotype was seen many times. This chain connects TRBV7-9 to TRBJ1-2; D unresolved. Germline V gene data show CDR1 as SEHNR and CDR2 as FQNEAQ (reference sequence). This CDR3 spans 14 amino acids. Deletions cut 5 bases from V and 2 bases from J, with 12 bases between. In DNA form, the CDR3 reads TGTGCCAGCAGCCGCGAGGAGCAGAACTATGGCTACACCTTC. Translating gives CASSREEQNYGYTF.

This sequence joins TRBV19 and TRBJ2-6, with TRBD1 as a possible D gene (6 bases). This CDR3 is 15 amino acids long. Germline V lookup: CDR1 LNHDA, CDR2 SQIVND (reference sequence). V was cut by 5 bases and J by 0 bases, with 8 bases left in between. CDR3 coding DNA: TGTGCCAGTAGTGTACAGGGCTCTGGGGCCAACGTCCTGACTTTC. The encoded protein is CASSVQGSGANVLTF. The full variable domain, completed using reference TRBV19 and TRBJ2-6, is DGGITQSPKYLFRKEGQNVTLSCEQNLNHDAMYWYRQDPGQGLRLIYYSQIVNDFQKGDIAEGYSVSREKKESFPLTVTSAQKNPTAFYLCASSVQGSGANVLTFGAGSRLTVL.

The genes are TRBV28 and TRBJ1-4; D is unresolved. V lost 5 bases and J lost 5, with 15 bases in between. There are 15 residues in the CDR3. In germline, CDR1 is MDHEN, CDR2 SYDVKM. The CDR3 sequence is CASSPAGRKNEKLFF. The CDR3 DNA reads as TGTGCCAGCAGTCCCGCCGGGCGGAAGAATGAAAAACTGTTTTTT.

The rearrangement links TRBV7-2 to TRBJ2-3, with 7 nucleotides matching TRBD2. The CDR3 has 15 amino acids. V lost 5 bases, J lost 1 base, and 6 bases stayed unmatched. Germline assignment: CDR1 SGHTA and CDR2 FQGNSA. The CDR3 reads CASSLRLAGTDTQYF. Here the CDR3 DNA reads TGTGCCAGCAGCCTGAGACTAGCAGGCACAGATACGCAGTATTTT.

This clonotype was detected ten times or more. V gene TRBV10-2 combines with J gene TRBJ2-5; TRBD2 might be the D (6 bases). CDR3 length: 13 amino acids. The V end was cut by 2 bases, the J end by 5 bases, with 9 bases between. Germline V gene lookup returns CDR1 WSHSY and CDR2 SAAADI. The CDR3 protein is CASSELGGETQYF. In DNA form, the CDR3 reads TGCGCCAGCAGTGAGCTTGGGGGGGAGACCCAGTACTTC.

The table lists this clonotype with a few counts. The chain links TRBV27 to TRBJ1-6, with D perhaps TRBD1 (5 bases). Looked up from germline, CDR1 is MNHEY and CDR2 is SMNVEV (reference sequence). The CDR3 loop spans 13 amino acids. Deletions cut 3 bases from V and 10 bases from J, with 10 bases between. The CDR3 DNA reads TGTGCCAGCAGTTTGTCAGGGCGCTCACCCCTCCACTTT. As protein: CASSLSGRSPLHF.

In this sample, this clonotype turned up a few times. The gene calls are TRBV11-3 and TRBJ1-2; D not certain. Germline V gene sequence: CDR1 SGHNT, CDR2 YENEEA. CDR3 size: 14 residues. The V end was cut by 4 bases, the J end by 8 bases, with 17 bases between. CDR3 bases: TGTGCCAGCAGCTCGGAAGGAGACGGAACCGGCTACACCTTC. This translates into CASSSEGDGTGYTF.

The gene calls are TRBV10-3 and TRBJ2-7, with D perhaps given as TRBD1 or TRBD2 (6 bases each). The CDR3 sequence is 15 residues long. Germline values: CDR1 ENHRY, CDR2 SYGVKD. Trimming stripped 4 bases from V and 0 bases from J, with 13 bases between. The CDR3 DNA reads TGTGCCATCAGTGGGGGGGCGATGAGCTCCTACGAGCAGTACTTC. Its protein product is CAISGGAMSSYEQYF.

V gene TRBV7-2 combines with J gene TRBJ1-5; D unresolved. The V and J ends lost 1 base and 2 bases respectively, with 12 bases between them. CDR1 and CDR2 from the germline V gene are SGHTA and FQGNSA. This CDR3 is built from 16 residues. Written as DNA, the CDR3 is TGTGCCAGCAGCTTAGAAGGACTTCGGGGCAATCAGCCCCAGCATTTT. Residues: CASSLEGLRGNQPQHF.

This chain connects TRBV20-1 to TRBJ2-3; TRBD1 aligns across 7 bases. V was pared by 6 bases and J by 5 bases, with 14 bases of the junction left unmatched. Germline-derived CDR1 and CDR2 are DFQATT and SNEGSKA (reference sequence). The CDR3 contains 15 residues. This chain's CDR3 is CSAKDMTGLGDTQYF. The DNA of the CDR3 is TGCAGTGCAAAAGACATGACAGGGTTGGGAGATACGCAGTATTTT.

The table lists this clonotype with many counts. This chain uses TRBV7-2 with TRBJ2-5; D remains ambiguous. The CDR3 sequence is 12 residues long. Germline V gene sequence: CDR1 SGHTA, CDR2 FQGNSA. Trimming took 5 bases from V and 6 from J, leaving 10 bases between them. The CDR3: CASSQMLQTQYF. The CDR3 DNA reads as TGTGCCAGCAGCCAAATGTTGCAGACCCAGTACTTC.

This clonotype has just a few counts. The chain combines TRBV19 with TRBJ2-2; D gene ambiguous. The germline CDR1 and CDR2 sequences are LNHDA and SQIVND (reference sequence). The CDR3 loop spans 15 amino acids. Trimming left V 7 bases short and J 3 bases short, with 15 bases between. The CDR3 nucleotides read TGTGCCAGTAAGGTAGCACCGACCGACACCGGGGAGCTGTTTTTT. This gives the protein CASKVAPTDTGELFF.